These 32 T cell receptor beta chains originate from one sample sequenced in a study of shared clonotypes between healthy human individuals. As defined, naive CD8 cells were CD45RO-negative and positively selected for CCR7, with terminally differentiated effector memory CD45RA+ cells excluded. The protocol was immunoSEQ multiplex PCR, while the TCRdb copy is restricted to in-frame clones and leaves out a portion. The data contain roughly 2,000,000 clones, approximately 94% of them singletons. Sample: naive CD8+ T cells sorted from blood. The receptors were sampled from a man between 18 and 35 years old in good health.

V usage is TRBV6-5 and J usage is TRBJ2-7, with 7 bases identical to TRBD1. CDR3 size: 12 residues. Germline V gene lookup returns CDR1 MNHEY and CDR2 SVGAGI. Unmatched junction bases numbered 2, after V lost 3 bases and J lost 6 bases. CDR3 coding DNA: TGTGCCAGCAGTTATACAGGGGCCGAGCAGTACTTC. It translates to CASSYTGAEQYF.

The CDR3 sequence is CASSQVYDGEETQYF. CDR3 nucleotides: TGCGCCAGCAGCCAAGTATATGATGGGGAAGAGACCCAGTACTTC. The chain combines TRBV4-3 with TRBJ2-5; D remains ambiguous. The CDR3 runs to 15 residues. Germline assignment: CDR1 LGHNA and CDR2 YSLEER. The V and J ends lost 1 base and 3 bases respectively, with 12 bases between them.

The chain joins TRBV14 to TRBJ1-1; tentatively, D is TRBD1 (5 bases). V was cut by 0 bases and J by 10 bases, with 27 bases left in between. The germline gives CDR1 SGHDN, CDR2 FVKESK. The CDR3 length is 18 residues. The CDR3 loop reads CASSQDHAPLTEGRGAFF. The CDR3, as DNA: TGTGCCAGCAGCCAAGATCATGCGCCTTTGACCGAAGGTAGGGGAGCTTTCTTT.

The chain couples TRBV4-1 to TRBJ2-1; 14 bases match TRBD2. With 3 bases clipped from V and 7 bases from J, the junction kept 2 bases outside the gene matches. Germline-derived CDR1 and CDR2 are MGHRA and YSYEKL. The CDR3 runs 15 residues. The CDR3 bases are TGCGCCAGCAGCCACCGACTAGCGGGAGGGAATGAGCAGTTCTTC. Translation: CASSHRLAGGNEQFF.

V and J are TRBV10-3 and TRBJ1-5, with TRBD1 matching over 9 bases. In germline, CDR1 is ENHRY, CDR2 SYGVKD. V lost 6 bases, J lost 9 bases, and 6 bases stayed unmatched. The CDR3 consists of 13 residues. The CDR3 reads CAISWDRERPQHF. The CDR3 nucleotides read TGTGCCATCAGCTGGGACAGGGAAAGGCCCCAGCATTTT.

The rearrangement links TRBV10-3 to TRBJ1-6; 7 nucleotides align to TRBD1. The CDR3 has 14 amino acids. Unmatched junction bases numbered 0, after V lost 3 bases and J lost 4 bases. Germline values: CDR1 ENHRY, CDR2 SYGVKD. CDR3 sequence: CAISDRGYNSPLHF. The CDR3 DNA reads TGTGCCATCAGTGACAGGGGGTATAATTCACCCCTCCACTTT.

V gene TRBV29-1 combines with J gene TRBJ2-2, with a weak D call TRBD1 (5 bases). The CDR3 consists of 14 residues. Per germline, CDR1 SQVTM and CDR2 ANQGSEA. Trimming stripped 3 bases from V and 1 base from J, with 9 bases between. Here the CDR3 DNA reads TGCAGCGTTGATATTAGGGGGAACACCGGGGAGCTGTTTTTT. Its protein product is CSVDIRGNTGELFF.

The CDR3, as DNA: TGTGCCTCATTTGGGGACAGCTACGAGCAGTACTTC. Protein: CASFGDSYEQYF. The chain employs TRBV27 and TRBJ2-7; 7 nucleotides align to TRBD1. Germline loops: CDR1 MNHEY, CDR2 SMNVEV (reference sequence). The V and J ends lost 11 bases and 3 bases, in that order; junction bases with no gene match: 7. CDR3 length equals 12 residues.

The V and J genes are TRBV6-4 and TRBJ2-7; TRBD1 aligns across 9 bases. The V gene end was trimmed by 9 bases and the J gene end by 0 bases; junction bases not matched to a gene: 6. The CDR3 is made up of 14 amino acids. Germline CDR1 and CDR2: MRHNA and SNTAGT. The CDR3, as DNA: TGTGCCAGTAAGCCGGGACAGGGCTCCTACGAGCAGTACTTC. It codes for CASKPGQGSYEQYF.

The chain uses TRBV7-8 and TRBJ1-4; the D is unclear. The ends were cut back, 1 base at V and 6 bases at J, with 9 bases in the middle. The CDR3 runs to 14 residues. Germline V gene lookup returns CDR1 SGHVS and CDR2 FQNEAQ. CDR3 sequence reads: CASSLGGPHEKLFF. The CDR3 coding sequence is TGTGCCAGCAGCTTAGGAGGGCCCCATGAAAAACTGTTTTTT.

V gene TRBV6-1 combines with J gene TRBJ2-2; 7 bases align to TRBD2. The CDR3 sequence is 18 residues long. In germline, CDR1 is MNHNS, CDR2 SASEGT. J lost 1 base, V lost 4 bases, and 12 bases had no gene match. The CDR3 spells CASSGGGRQFKNTGELFF. The CDR3 DNA follows: TGTGCCAGCAGTGGGGGGGGAAGACAGTTTAAGAACACCGGGGAGCTGTTTTTT.

The rearrangement uses TRBV6-5 and TRBJ1-1; D is ambiguous. The CDR3 runs 13 residues. Trimming shortened V by 0 bases and J by 8 bases, and 10 bases separated the two germline ends. Per the germline V gene, CDR1 is MNHEY and CDR2 is SVGAGI. CDR3: CASSYSDGPEAFF. Here the CDR3 DNA reads TGTGCCAGCAGTTACTCGGACGGGCCCGAAGCTTTCTTT.

In DNA, the CDR3 is TGTGCCAGCAGTAACCCGGGACAGGGGATTAAAGAGACCCAGTACTTC. Its protein product is CASSNPGQGIKETQYF. The chain recombines TRBV6-6 with TRBJ2-5, with 10 bases matching TRBD1. Germline loops: CDR1 MNHNY, CDR2 SVGAGI (reference sequence). With V trimmed by 5 bases and J by 3 bases, 9 bases remained unmatched. The CDR3 has 16 amino acids.

V usage is TRBV7-9 and J usage is TRBJ2-7; no definite D call. CDR1 and CDR2 (germline): SEHNR, FQNEAQ (reference sequence). This CDR3 region has 15 residues. The V end was cut by 5 bases, the J end by 0 bases, with 14 bases between. CDR3 coding DNA: TGTGCCAGCAGCCCAAGCCAGACCGGCTCCTACGAGCAGTACTTC. Amino acid sequence: CASSPSQTGSYEQYF.

This clone came up a few times. The V and J genes are TRBV7-9 and TRBJ1-2, with D maybe TRBD1 (6 bases). This CDR3 is built from 14 residues. Germline values: CDR1 SEHNR, CDR2 FQNEAQ (reference sequence). The germline V and J ends were trimmed by 4 bases and 6 bases, with 15 bases remaining between them. CDR3 bases: TGTGCCAGCAGCTATCTGTTGGGGGCTGATGGCTACACCTTC. Protein: CASSYLLGADGYTF.

This chain links TRBV4-1 with TRBJ1-1; 10 bases match TRBD1. The CDR3 covers 12 residues. Trimming cost V 10 bases and J 4 bases; bases outside gene matches: 3. The germline gives CDR1 MGHRA, CDR2 YSYEKL. CDR3 in DNA: TGCGCCACAAGGACAGGGGGCACTGAAGCTTTCTTT. Amino acids: CATRTGGTEAFF.

Points on this clone: This sample also contains other DNA sequences that code for the same CDR3. V gene TRBV9 combines with J gene TRBJ2-3, with 10 nucleotides matching TRBD2. Trimming took 4 bases from V and 2 from J; bases not matched to a gene: 4. Germline CDR1 SGDLS, CDR2 YYNGEE. This CDR3 is 15 amino acids long. The CDR3 loop is CASSSGLADTDTQYF. The CDR3 DNA reads as TGTGCCAGCAGCTCCGGACTAGCGGACACAGATACGCAGTATTTT. Filled out from reference TRBV9 and TRBJ2-3, the complete variable domain reads DSGVTQTPKHLITATGQRVTLRCSPRSGDLSVYWYQQSLDQGLQFLIQYYNGEERAKGNILERFSAQQFPDLHSELNLSSLELGDSALYFCASSSGLADTDTQYFGPGTRLTVL.

V and J are TRBV11-2 and TRBJ2-3; TRBD2 matches 8 bases. Losses at the gene ends were 1 base for V and 4 bases for J; bases not matched to a gene: 7. The CDR3 is 16 amino acids. Germline V gene lookup returns CDR1 SGHAT and CDR2 FQNNGV. The chain's CDR3 is CASSLVSGGRPDTQYF. The CDR3 nucleotides are TGTGCCAGCAGCTTAGTGTCGGGAGGGCGGCCAGATACGCAGTATTTT.

The rearrangement uses TRBV6-6 and TRBJ2-7; TRBD2 matches at 8 bases. The CDR3 contains 15 residues. The V and J ends lost 6 bases and 4 bases, in that order; junction bases with no gene match: 11. Germline CDR1 is MNHNY and CDR2 is SVGAGI (reference sequence). Written as DNA, the CDR3 is TGTGCCAGCAGGATTCCGGGACTAGGGGCTTACGAGCAGTACTTC. Protein product: CASRIPGLGAYEQYF.

V gene TRBV6-6 combines with J gene TRBJ1-4; 7 bases are shared with TRBD1. The CDR3 is made up of 15 amino acids. Germline V gene lookup returns CDR1 MNHNY and CDR2 SVGAGI (reference sequence). V lost 5 bases, J lost 4 bases, and 7 bases stayed unmatched. Written as DNA, the CDR3 is TGTGCCAGCAGTCACCGGGACAGCAGTAATGAAAAACTGTTTTTT. Translation gives CASSHRDSSNEKLFF.

The V call is TRBV28, the J call TRBJ1-2, with 9 bases fitting TRBD1. The ends lost 3 bases at V and 4 bases at J; junction bases unmatched: 6. The CDR3 contains 15 residues. Germline values: CDR1 MDHEN, CDR2 SYDVKM. The DNA for the CDR3 is TGTGCCAGCAGTTTGGTGGGGACAGGGTCCTATGGCTACACCTTC. Amino acid sequence: CASSLVGTGSYGYTF.

The chain joins TRBV6-1 to TRBJ2-2, with TRBD2 matching 10 bases. Looked up from germline, CDR1 is MNHNS and CDR2 is SASEGT. The CDR3 has 15 amino acids. V shed 2 bases, J shed 6 bases, and the junction held 3 bases outside the gene matches. The DNA for the CDR3 is TGTGCCAGCAGTGAACCTAGCGGGAGCCCCGGGGAGCTGTTTTTT. Amino acids: CASSEPSGSPGELFF.

The V call is TRBV9, the J call TRBJ2-5; perhaps TRBD1 as D (5 bases). Trimming removed 3 bases at V and 2 bases at J, with 11 bases between. Germline V gives CDR1 SGDLS, CDR2 YYNGEE. The CDR3 covers 14 residues. CDR3 sequence reads: CASSGGQEQETQYF. Written as DNA, the CDR3 is TGTGCCAGCAGCGGAGGACAAGAGCAAGAGACCCAGTACTTC.

The chain links TRBV4-1 to TRBJ2-1; the match to TRBD1 covers 7 bases. Germline CDR1 and CDR2: MGHRA and YSYEKL. The V gene end was trimmed by 4 bases and the J gene end by 4 bases; junction bases not matched to a gene: 7. The CDR3 extends over 15 amino acids. This chain's CDR3 is CASSRPGQYYNEQFF. The CDR3 nucleotides are TGCGCCAGCAGCCGACCGGGACAGTATTACAATGAGCAGTTCTTC.

The rearrangement uses TRBV7-2 and TRBJ2-7, with D possibly being TRBD1 (6 bases). Trimming stripped 5 bases from V and 2 bases from J, with 13 bases between. CDR1 and CDR2 (germline): SGHTA, FQGNSA. CDR3 length equals 14 residues. The CDR3 loop is CASSLRQEPYEQYF. The DNA of the CDR3 is TGTGCCAGCAGCCTTCGACAGGAACCCTACGAGCAGTACTTC.

This clone occurred once. The gene calls are TRBV4-3 and TRBJ2-7; TRBD2 matches 13 bases. The V gene's germline CDR1 is LGHNA and CDR2 YSLEER. This CDR3 contains 20 residues. Losses at the gene ends were 3 bases for V and 7 bases for J; bases not matched to a gene: 21. CDR3 loop: CASSHLYGGLAGQTQVEQYF. In DNA, the CDR3 is TGCGCCAGCAGCCACCTATATGGGGGACTAGCGGGACAGACCCAAGTGGAGCAGTACTTC.

The chain has TRBV4-1 and TRBJ2-5, with a possible D match to TRBD2 (6 bases). Looked up from germline, CDR1 is MGHRA and CDR2 is YSYEKL. Deletions cut 0 bases from V and 5 bases from J, with 13 bases between. The CDR3 length is 15 residues. CDR3: CASSQDPASAETQYF. The CDR3 coding sequence is TGCGCCAGCAGCCAAGATCCTGCTAGCGCCGAGACCCAGTACTTC.

The rearrangement links TRBV28 to TRBJ1-2, with 7 bases aligning to TRBD1. The V gene end was trimmed by 2 bases and the J gene end by 4 bases; junction bases not matched to a gene: 10. The CDR3 runs to 16 residues. Germline V gene sequence: CDR1 MDHEN, CDR2 SYDVKM. DNA of the CDR3: TGTGCCAGCAGTTTAATGGTCGAACAGGGGCCCTATGGCTACACCTTC. Its protein is CASSLMVEQGPYGYTF.

This chain connects TRBV4-2 to TRBJ1-2; D not certain. The CDR3 has 14 residues. CDR1 and CDR2 (germline): LGHNA, YNFKEQ. V lost 4 bases and J lost 3, with 12 bases in between. CDR3 protein: CASSPSVADYGYTF. Here the CDR3 DNA reads TGTGCCAGCAGCCCCAGTGTGGCAGACTATGGCTACACCTTC.

This chain links TRBV29-1 with TRBJ2-3, with 13 bases matching TRBD2. With 0 bases clipped from V and 8 bases from J, the junction kept 8 bases outside the gene matches. The CDR3 runs 16 residues. Germline lookup yields CDR1 SQVTM and CDR2 ANQGSEA. CDR3 sequence: CSVEDWTSGGRITQYF. The CDR3 region has the DNA TGCAGCGTTGAAGATTGGACTAGCGGGGGTAGAATTACGCAGTATTTT.

The chain carries TRBV5-1 and TRBJ2-5; D is perhaps TRBD1 or TRBD2 (5 bases each). The CDR3 consists of 16 residues. Germline CDR1 is SGHRS and CDR2 is YFSETQ. The V end lost 5 bases, the J end lost 4 bases, and 21 bases lay between the germline ends. The CDR3 spells CASRPPQVGTTETQYF. CDR3 bases: TGCGCCAGCAGGCCTCCCCAGGTAGGGACGACAGAGACCCAGTACTTC.

The chain links TRBV5-1 to TRBJ2-1; the D gene could be TRBD1 or TRBD2 (6 bases each). CDR1 is SGHRS and CDR2 is YFSETQ in the germline V gene. The CDR3 consists of 15 residues. Trimming cost V 6 bases and J 3 bases, with 16 bases left between them. DNA of the CDR3: TGCGCCAGCACCTCCCTGGAGGGGGTCTACAATGAGCAGTTCTTC. This sequence encodes CASTSLEGVYNEQFF.